Listed here are 25 T cell receptor beta chains from one sample, sequenced in a study of CD8+ T cells in alopecia areata. Treatment reported: oral pan-JAK inhibitor, 5-10 mg twice daily. It was cDNA, reverse transcribed from extracted RNA, that served as the sequencing template. The table came from immunoSEQ multiplex PCR; TCRdb's copy has only in-frame clones and leaves some out. This sample yields under 200,000 clones, of which less than 70% are seen a single time; about 14% belongs to the top ten. The sequences come from CD4+ T cells sorted from blood, collected at week 24, from a patient treated with tofacitinib. The receptors come from a human donor with alopecia areata.

As concerns this clone: One end of the junction fails to match germline, which may point to a read error. The genes are TRBV2 and TRBJ2-5; weak D call: TRBD1 (5 bases). CDR3 length: 14 residues. Germline assignment: CDR1 SNHLY and CDR2 FYNNEI. DNA for the CDR3: TGTGCCAGCAGGGAAGGGGTCGGCAAAGAGACCCAGTACTTC. Its protein is CASREGVGKETQYF.

There are a few counts of this clone. This chain joins TRBV11-1 and TRBJ2-5; TRBD2 is a possible D gene (6 bases). Germline-derived CDR1 and CDR2 are SGHAT and FQDESV (reference sequence). The CDR3 has 14 amino acids. Trimming removed 5 bases from V and 5 bases from J, with 15 bases in between. The CDR3 nucleotides are TGTGCCAGCAGCGGAGGGATCCGCGGGGAGACCCAGTACTTC. Encoded protein: CASSGGIRGETQYF.

The CDR3 sequence is CAWSPRWDRDEKLFF. CDR3 sequence (DNA): TGTGCCTGGAGTCCTCGTTGGGACAGGGATGAAAAACTGTTTTTT. This rearrangement joins TRBV30 to TRBJ1-4; 9 positions agree with TRBD1. V shed 2 bases and J 6 bases; nucleotides not matched to a gene: 7. CDR3 length equals 15 residues. Germline-derived CDR1 and CDR2 are GTSNPN and SVGIG (reference sequence).

The chain recombines TRBV14 with TRBJ1-1; weak D call: TRBD1 (5 bases). Trimming left V 2 bases short and J 4 bases short, with 14 bases between. The V gene's germline CDR1 is SGHDN and CDR2 FVKESK. This CDR3 spans 15 amino acids. CDR3 region: CASSQPLGDGTEAFF. In DNA form, the CDR3 reads TGTGCCAGCAGCCAACCTTTAGGGGATGGCACTGAAGCTTTCTTT.

J is TRBJ2-1 and V is TRBV30; D tentatively reads TRBD1 or TRBD2 (5 bases each). Germline loops: CDR1 GTSNPN, CDR2 SVGIG (reference sequence). The CDR3 is made up of 15 amino acids. V lost 4 bases and J lost 4, with 17 bases in between. The DNA of the CDR3 is TGTGCCTGGACCAGAGGGGCCAGCACTTACAATGAGCAGTTCTTC. Protein: CAWTRGASTYNEQFF.

As DNA, the CDR3 is TGTGCCTGGAGTGTACTTTCCAACACCGGGGAGCTGTTTTTT. Its protein product is CAWSVLSNTGELFF. The chain employs TRBV30 and TRBJ2-2; D unclear. This CDR3 region has 14 residues. Germline V gives CDR1 GTSNPN, CDR2 SVGIG (reference sequence). V lost 0 bases and J lost 2, with 7 bases in between.

The CDR3 here is CASSRGWTGLGGDEQFF. CDR3 nucleotides: TGCGCCAGCAGCCGAGGCTGGACCGGACTAGGGGGGGATGAGCAGTTCTTC. The V call is TRBV5-1, the J call TRBJ2-1, with a tentative D call TRBD2 (7 bases). V gave up 4 bases and J gave up 8 bases, with 25 bases separating them. This CDR3 spans 17 amino acids. Per the germline V gene, CDR1 is SGHRS and CDR2 is YFSETQ.

This clone was counted once. V gene TRBV30 combines with J gene TRBJ1-2; D is unresolved. Germline V gene lookup returns CDR1 GTSNPN and CDR2 SVGIG (reference sequence). The V end lost 4 bases, the J end lost 3 bases, and 12 bases lay between the germline ends. The CDR3 contains 13 residues. CDR3 loop: CAWNRGIDYGYTF. In DNA, the CDR3 is TGTGCCTGGAATCGGGGAATTGACTATGGCTACACCTTC.

This clone was observed a single time. The V call is TRBV27, the J call TRBJ2-7, with 8 bases lining up with TRBD1. Germline V lookup: CDR1 MNHEY, CDR2 SMNVEV (reference sequence). The CDR3 contains 16 residues. The V segment lost 5 bases and the J segment 2 bases; nucleotides outside the gene matches: 11. The CDR3 sequence: CASSTLRTGQTYEQYF. The DNA of the CDR3 is TGTGCCAGCAGTACATTGCGGACAGGGCAAACCTACGAGCAGTACTTC.

This chain links TRBV29-1 with TRBJ2-2, with D possibly being TRBD2 (6 bases). The CDR3 spans 13 residues. V was shortened by 7 bases and J by 5 bases, with 14 bases between the two germline ends. In germline, CDR1 is SQVTM, CDR2 ANQGSEA. CDR3 DNA: TGCAGCGCTGATGGGGGGAGGACCGGGGAGCTGTTTTTT. Its translation: CSADGGRTGELFF.

The chain employs TRBV30 and TRBJ1-6; TRBD1 aligns across 9 bases. CDR1 GTSNPN and CDR2 SVGIG come from the germline V gene (reference sequence). V gave up 5 bases and J gave up 5 bases; unmatched junction bases: 7. This CDR3 is 15 amino acids long. The CDR3 spells CAWWRRDRDNSPLHF. In DNA form, the CDR3 reads TGTGCCTGGTGGAGACGGGACAGGGATAATTCACCCCTCCACTTT. Supplemented by reference TRBV30 and TRBJ1-6, the full variable domain reads SQTIHQWPATLVQPVGSPLSLECTVEGTSNPNLYWYRQAAGRGLQLLFYSVGIGQISSEVPQNLSASRPQDRQFILSSKKLLLSDSGFYLCAWWRRDRDNSPLHFGNGTRLTVT.

Concerning this clone itself: The sample carries other DNA sequences with the same CDR3. This chain links TRBV18 with TRBJ2-5, with a tentative D call TRBD2 (6 bases). The CDR3 covers 12 residues. Trimming removed 6 bases from V and 4 bases from J, with 9 bases in between. CDR1 KGHSH and CDR2 LQKENI come from the germline V gene. DNA of the CDR3: TGTGCCAGCTCTTCGGGGGTAGAGACCCAGTACTTC. Translated: CASSSGVETQYF.

The chain is built from TRBV2 and TRBJ2-1; D remains unclear. V dropped 8 bases and J dropped 10 bases, with 15 bases sitting between them. Germline CDR1 is SNHLY and CDR2 is FYNNEI. This CDR3 comprises 12 residues. CDR3 loop: CASSAGLGEQFF. The CDR3 DNA reads as TGTGCCAGCTCGGCTGGTCTTGGAGAGCAGTTCTTC.

The rearrangement links TRBV6-1 to TRBJ1-1; D remains unclear. There are 13 residues in the CDR3. V shed 6 bases and J shed 1 base, with 9 bases lying between them. Germline V gene data show CDR1 as MNHNS and CDR2 as SASEGT. CDR3 loop: CASSDNTNTEAFF. The CDR3 DNA reads TGTGCCAGCAGCGATAACACGAACACTGAAGCTTTCTTT.

This rearrangement joins TRBV30 to TRBJ2-3; the D gene could be TRBD1 or TRBD2 (6 bases each). CDR1 and CDR2 (germline): GTSNPN, SVGIG (reference sequence). The CDR3 length is 15 residues. V was clipped by 0 bases and J by 5 bases, with 15 bases between them. The CDR3: CAWSVTGARGDTQYF. The CDR3 DNA follows: TGTGCCTGGAGTGTAACGGGGGCGCGTGGAGATACGCAGTATTTT.

The chain links TRBV7-9 to TRBJ2-1; 13 bases are shared with TRBD2. J was trimmed by 4 bases and V by 3 bases; bases with no gene match: 6. Germline V gene data show CDR1 as SEHNR and CDR2 as FQNEAQ (reference sequence). There are 17 residues in the CDR3. CDR3 in amino acids: CASSFTETSGGYNEQFF. CDR3 coding DNA: TGTGCCAGCAGCTTCACTGAGACTAGCGGGGGGTACAATGAGCAGTTCTTC.

The chain combines TRBV29-1 with TRBJ2-7, with a weak D call TRBD1 (6 bases). The CDR3 is made up of 12 amino acids. V lost 5 bases, J lost 2 bases, and 10 bases lay in between. CDR1 is SQVTM, CDR2 ANQGSEA, per germline. CDR3 coding DNA: TGCAGCGTTACACAGGGCCCCTACGAGCAGTACTTC. Translating gives CSVTQGPYEQYF.

The chain uses TRBV27 and TRBJ2-3; D gene uncertain. Germline V gives CDR1 MNHEY, CDR2 SMNVEV (reference sequence). Trimming removed 6 bases from V and 3 bases from J, with 7 bases in between. There are 12 residues in the CDR3. CDR3 in DNA: TGTGCCAGCAGGCGAGGAACAGATACGCAGTATTTT. Translation: CASRRGTDTQYF.

This chain uses TRBV18 with TRBJ1-5; D call uncertain. The ends were cut back, 6 bases at V and 5 bases at J, with 14 bases in the middle. This CDR3 region has 14 residues. Germline V gene data show CDR1 as KGHSH and CDR2 as LQKENI. The CDR3 DNA sequence: TGTGCCAGCTCGGCCGGGGTTTCTGATCAGCCCCAGCATTTT. This gives the protein CASSAGVSDQPQHF.

V gene TRBV5-1 combines with J gene TRBJ2-7, with 7 positions matching TRBD1. The CDR3 totals 15 residues. With V trimmed by 4 bases and J by 0 bases, 7 bases remained unmatched. Germline V CDR1 and CDR2: SGHRS, YFSETQ. DNA of the CDR3: TGCGCCAGCAGCCCAGGGGACAGAGACTCCTACGAGCAGTACTTC. As protein: CASSPGDRDSYEQYF.

The chain links TRBV25-1 to TRBJ2-5; D not resolved. Looked up from germline, CDR1 is MGHDK and CDR2 is SYGVNS. This CDR3 comprises 15 residues. V was pared by 3 bases and J by 5 bases, with 16 bases between. In nucleotides, the CDR3 is TGTGCCAGCAGTGACCCGATAGGAGTAGTGGAGACCCAGTACTTC. It specifies CASSDPIGVVETQYF. The full variable domain, with the rest looked up from reference TRBV25-1 and TRBJ2-5, is EADIYQTPRYLVIGTGKKITLECSQTMGHDKMYWYQQDPGMELHLIHYSYGVNSTEKGDLSSESTVSRIRTEHFPLTLESARPSHTSQYLCASSDPIGVVETQYFGPGTRLLVL.

This rearrangement joins TRBV30 to TRBJ1-2, with D perhaps matching TRBD1 (6 bases). V lost 3 bases to trimming and J lost 4 bases, with 9 bases between them. The germline CDR1 and CDR2 sequences are GTSNPN and SVGIG (reference sequence). The CDR3 consists of 12 residues. This CDR3 is CAWRDRTYGYTF. The CDR3 coding sequence is TGTGCCTGGAGGGACAGAACCTATGGCTACACCTTC.

The chain couples TRBV11-2 to TRBJ1-2, with 8 bases that match TRBD1. The length of the CDR3 is 14 residues. The ends lost 4 bases at V and 8 bases at J; junction bases unmatched: 9. Germline lookup yields CDR1 SGHAT and CDR2 FQNNGV. CDR3 amino acids: CASSSPRQGIGYTF. DNA for the CDR3: TGTGCCAGCAGCTCCCCTCGACAGGGGATAGGCTACACCTTC.

The rearrangement links TRBV6-5 to TRBJ2-5; D may be TRBD2 (5 bases). The V end was cut by 6 bases, the J end by 3 bases, with 11 bases between. The CDR3 totals 13 residues. From germline, CDR1 is MNHEY and CDR2 SVGAGI. CDR3 amino acids: CASRPHGEETQYF. CDR3 DNA: TGTGCCAGCAGACCACACGGGGAAGAGACCCAGTACTTC.

The chain recombines TRBV29-1 with TRBJ2-7, with no clear D. The CDR3 extends over 14 amino acids. Trimming removed 1 base at V and 4 bases at J, with 14 bases between. Germline CDR1 and CDR2: SQVTM and ANQGSEA. CDR3 region: CSVEVPPPSYEQYF. Written as DNA, the CDR3 is TGCAGCGTTGAAGTCCCCCCCCCTTCATACGAGCAGTACTTC.